This TCR beta chain was recovered during a study of shared clonotypes between healthy human individuals. Study findings and constraints: Donors were few, which limited the genetic and exposure-history diversity represented. The four-donor shared clonotypes exceeded non-shared clonotypes in generation probability, with non-shared ones scoring lower. Among a few donors, approximately 5% of naive CD4 clonotypes were found in common.

CDR3 length equals 16 residues. Trimming cost V 2 bases and J 2 bases, with 14 bases left between them. CDR1 MNHEY and CDR2 SMNVEV come from the germline V gene (reference sequence). Turning to this clone: Its antigen is undetermined.

Each cell subset's genomic DNA was divided evenly among several immunoSEQ plates. Clones were read by immunoSEQ multiplex PCR, and TCRdb kept only the in-frame ones, dropping some. In the table there are more than 1.2 million clones, 97% to 99% of which are singletons. This chain links TRBV27 with TRBJ2-3, with D tentatively TRBD2 (5 bases). Material: naive CD4+ T cells sorted from blood. Stated subset: CD45RA+ positively selected. The clonotype comes from a man between 25 and 39 years old in good health. The CDR3 sequence: CASSLKAGLDTDTQYF. The DNA of the CDR3 is TGTGCCAGCAGTTTAAAGGCGGGCCTTGACACAGATACGCAGTATTTT.